Reported below is one T cell receptor beta chain. CDR1 is SGHTS and CDR2 is YDEGEE in the germline V gene. The CDR3 is 13 residues long. The V end lost 5 bases, the J end lost 5 bases, and 13 bases lay between the germline ends. This record belongs to a study of technical replicates of blood from a handful of donors. Sequenced by immunoSEQ multiplex PCR; TCRdb stores in-frame clones only, minus some. The repertoire has 98,000 or so clones, under 97% of them found once; the top ten carry over 0.2%. The origin of this receptor is a human donor in good health. What was sequenced was T cells isolated from PBMCs. The chain carries TRBV5-8 and TRBJ1-1; no clear D gene. CDR3 bases: TGTGCCAGCAGTACTGGTTTACGGACTGAAGCTTTCTTT. Its protein product is CASSTGLRTEAFF.